The 26 T cell receptor beta chains reported below all come from one sample, sequenced in a study of T cell responses to AZD1222 COVID-19 vaccine. The repertoire was sequenced with immunoSEQ multiplex PCR; TCRdb's copy has only in-frame clones and lacks some. The table includes about 150,000 clones, roughly 90% detected once. The sample consisted of peripheral blood, taken 28 days after the second AZD1222 dose. The receptors originated from an adult who received the AZD1222 COVID-19 vaccine.

This clone was seen just once. The chain joins TRBV3-1 (or the pseudogene TRBV3-2) to TRBJ1-1; D might be TRBD1 (6 bases). The CDR3 has 17 amino acids. Germline assignment: CDR1 LGHDT and CDR2 YNNKEL (reference sequence). Trimming took 1 base from V and 0 from J, leaving 15 bases between them. The CDR3 protein is CASSQASRGVVNTEAFF. DNA of the CDR3: TGTGCCAGCAGCCAAGCGTCAAGGGGGGTCGTGAACACTGAAGCTTTCTTT.

V gene TRBV18 combines with J gene TRBJ2-1, with D possibly matching TRBD2 (5 bases). Germline lookup yields CDR1 KGHSH and CDR2 LQKENI. There are 15 residues in the CDR3. Trimming stripped 3 bases from V and 5 bases from J, with 14 bases between. CDR3 DNA sequence: TGTGCCAGCTCACCGATACTAGTCTCGGACAATGAGCAGTTCTTC. Translating gives CASSPILVSDNEQFF.

The chain employs TRBV19 and TRBJ1-1; 7 bases are a match to TRBD1. CDR3 length equals 15 residues. The V and J ends lost 6 bases and 3 bases, in that order; junction bases with no gene match: 10. Germline V CDR1 and CDR2: LNHDA, SQIVND (reference sequence). This chain's CDR3 is CASSQLPQGYTEAFF. The CDR3 DNA follows: TGTGCCAGTAGCCAACTACCACAGGGGTACACTGAAGCTTTCTTT.

This sequence joins TRBV18 and TRBJ2-2; possible D gene TRBD2, 5 bases. Trimming shortened V by 3 bases and J by 2 bases, and 13 bases separated the two germline ends. Germline V gene lookup returns CDR1 KGHSH and CDR2 LQKENI. CDR3 length: 16 residues. The CDR3 here is CASSPLSAGNTGELFF. CDR3 nucleotides: TGTGCCAGCTCACCTCTCTCCGCGGGTAACACCGGGGAGCTGTTTTTT.

The chain carries TRBV6-5 and TRBJ2-5, with TRBD2 as a possible D gene (8 bases). Germline CDR1 reads MNHEY; CDR2 reads SVGAGI. V was clipped by 2 bases and J by 9 bases, with 16 bases between them. CDR3 size: 14 residues. The CDR3 sequence is CASSYREGAGAQYF. Here the CDR3 DNA reads TGTGCCAGCAGTTACCGGGAGGGGGCGGGGGCCCAGTACTTC.

The rearrangement uses TRBV5-1 and TRBJ1-3, with a weak D call TRBD1 (5 bases). Germline V gene sequence: CDR1 SGHRS, CDR2 YFSETQ. CDR3 length: 14 residues. V gave up 4 bases and J gave up 2 bases, with 10 bases separating them. The CDR3, as DNA: TGCGCCAGCAGCCCTCAGGGAGCTGGAAACACCATATATTTT. Amino acid sequence: CASSPQGAGNTIYF.

CDR3 sequence (DNA): TGTGCCAGCAGCTTGGGGGGCAGGGGGCTGAGCGGCTACACCTTC. Its protein product is CASSLGGRGLSGYTF. The chain couples TRBV5-4 to TRBJ1-2, with 8 bases matching TRBD1. The germline CDR1 and CDR2 sequences are SGHNT and YYREEE (reference sequence). The V and J ends lost 0 bases and 8 bases, in that order; junction bases with no gene match: 9. The CDR3 totals 15 residues.

The V call is TRBV10-3, the J call TRBJ2-7; D not certain. CDR3 length equals 13 residues. The germline gives CDR1 ENHRY, CDR2 SYGVKD. The V and J ends lost 2 bases and 8 bases respectively, with 13 bases between them. The CDR3 region is CAISEPDGNKQYF. The CDR3 nucleotides read TGTGCCATCAGTGAGCCCGATGGCAACAAGCAGTACTTC.

The rearrangement joins TRBV5-4 to TRBJ1-4; 9 bases map to TRBD1. Germline trimming cut 3 bases from V and 5 bases from J; bases unmatched to any gene: 5. CDR1 and CDR2 (germline): SGHNT, YYREEE (reference sequence). This CDR3 has 15 residues. The DNA of the CDR3 is TGTGCCAGCAGCTCCGTTGGGACAGGGAATGAAAAACTGTTTTTT. Translating it yields CASSSVGTGNEKLFF.

This clone was observed a single time. The gene calls are TRBV5-1 and TRBJ1-4, with D possibly being TRBD1 (5 bases). Per the germline V gene, CDR1 is SGHRS and CDR2 is YFSETQ. The CDR3 spans 14 residues. V shed 4 bases and J shed 8 bases, with 15 bases lying between them. Here the CDR3 reads CASSLDEGREKLFF. Written as DNA, the CDR3 is TGCGCCAGCAGCCTCGACGAGGGGCGGGAAAAACTGTTTTTT.

The gene calls are TRBV29-1 and TRBJ2-7; a possible D gene is TRBD1 (5 bases). V gave up 2 bases and J gave up 1 base, with 9 bases separating them. This CDR3 region has 13 residues. From germline, CDR1 is SQVTM and CDR2 ANQGSEA. CDR3 sequence reads: CSVETTDSYEQYF. Written as DNA, the CDR3 is TGCAGCGTTGAAACGACAGATTCCTACGAGCAGTACTTC.

The J gene is TRBJ2-1, the V gene TRBV4-2; weak D call: TRBD2 (5 bases). The CDR3 runs to 12 residues. Germline loops: CDR1 LGHNA, CDR2 YNFKEQ. V was trimmed by 2 bases and J by 7 bases, leaving 6 bases between them. The CDR3 loop is CASSQRGNEQFF. The CDR3 DNA sequence: TGTGCCAGCAGCCAACGGGGAAATGAGCAGTTCTTC.

The CDR3 loop is CASSLFGEQGAGYTF. The CDR3 region has the DNA TGTGCCAGCAGTTTATTCGGGGAACAGGGGGCTGGCTACACCTTC. V gene TRBV27 combines with J gene TRBJ1-2; TRBD1 matches 9 bases. The germline V gene encodes CDR1 MNHEY and CDR2 SMNVEV (reference sequence). CDR3 length equals 15 residues. The trim removed 1 base at V and 7 bases at J, leaving 7 bases unmatched.

This clone has a single count. The rearrangement uses TRBV4-3 and TRBJ2-5, with TRBD2 identical over 12 bases. CDR3 length: 19 residues. Germline V CDR1 and CDR2: LGHNA, YSLEER. J gave up 5 bases and V 3 bases, and 16 bases lay outside the gene matches. The CDR3 spells CASSQEIRGGLAGFETQYF. For the CDR3, the DNA is TGCGCCAGCAGCCAGGAGATCAGGGGCGGACTAGCGGGATTTGAGACCCAGTACTTC.

The chain employs TRBV7-9 and TRBJ2-7, with TRBD1 identical over 8 bases. CDR3 length equals 13 residues. In germline, CDR1 is SEHNR, CDR2 FQNEAQ (reference sequence). Trimming removed 7 bases from V and 7 bases from J; junction bases left unmatched: 9. The CDR3 DNA reads as TGTGCCAGCACCGGACAGGGTGGATGGGAGCAGTACTTC. It yields the protein CASTGQGGWEQYF.

This chain joins TRBV6-5 and TRBJ2-2, with 8 bases matching TRBD2. Trimming removed 4 bases from V and 2 bases from J; junction bases left unmatched: 6. Germline lookup yields CDR1 MNHEY and CDR2 SVGAGI. This CDR3 has 16 residues. DNA for the CDR3: TGTGCCAGCAGTTCCGGGACTAGATTTAACACCGGGGAGCTGTTTTTT. Protein: CASSSGTRFNTGELFF.

The CDR3 DNA reads TGTGCCAGCAGCTTAACGACTATGAACACTGAAGCTTTCTTT. Amino acids: CASSLTTMNTEAFF. This rearrangement joins TRBV7-9 to TRBJ1-1; D is ambiguous. V lost 2 bases and J lost 0, with 7 bases in between. Germline V gives CDR1 SEHNR, CDR2 FQNEAQ (reference sequence). The CDR3 sequence is 14 residues long.

This clone was detected once. This sample also contains other DNA sequences that code for the same CDR3. The chain combines TRBV7-9 with TRBJ1-5; D is unresolved. V lost 3 bases to trimming and J lost 4 bases, with 4 bases between them. CDR3 length: 12 residues. CDR1 and CDR2 from the germline V gene are SEHNR and FQNEAQ (reference sequence). The DNA of the CDR3 is TGTGCCAGCAGCTTGGATAATCAGCCCCAGCATTTT. Its translation is CASSLDNQPQHF. The whole variable domain, remainder taken from reference TRBV7-9 and TRBJ1-5, is DTGVSQNPRHKITKRGQNVTFRCDPISEHNRLYWYRQTLGQGPEFLTYFQNEAQLEKSRLLSDRFSAERPKGSFSTLEIQRTEQGDSAMYLCASSLDNQPQHFGDGTRLSIL.

The rearrangement joins TRBV4-1 to TRBJ1-3, with 10 positions matching TRBD1. Germline V gives CDR1 MGHRA, CDR2 YSYEKL. With 2 bases clipped from V and 2 bases from J, the junction kept 6 bases outside the gene matches. The CDR3 covers 17 residues. The CDR3 loop is CASSQSGTGDTGNTIYF. The DNA of the CDR3 is TGCGCCAGCAGCCAATCCGGGACAGGGGACACTGGAAACACCATATATTTT.

The V and J genes are TRBV9 and TRBJ1-1; D ambiguous. Trimming pared 3 bases from V and 4 bases from J, leaving 16 bases between. The CDR3 spans 15 residues. The germline gives CDR1 SGDLS, CDR2 YYNGEE. The CDR3 here is CASSGAVRVGTEAFF. The CDR3 DNA reads as TGTGCCAGCAGCGGCGCCGTTAGGGTCGGCACTGAAGCTTTCTTT.

J is TRBJ2-7 and V is TRBV5-8, with D perhaps TRBD2 (7 bases). Germline loops: CDR1 SGHTS, CDR2 YDEGEE. The CDR3 is 15 amino acids. V shed 0 bases and J shed 2 bases, with 12 bases lying between them. CDR3 region: CASSLVLRGPYEQYF. In nucleotides, the CDR3 is TGTGCCAGCAGCTTGGTTTTGCGGGGGCCCTACGAGCAGTACTTC.

This CDR3 reads CASSYTGEKLFF. DNA of the CDR3: TGTGCCAGCAGTTATACGGGGGAAAAACTGTTTTTT. V gene TRBV27 combines with J gene TRBJ1-4, with D unclear. V was trimmed by 4 bases and J by 8 bases, leaving 8 bases between them. The CDR3 runs to 12 residues. CDR1 and CDR2 from the germline V gene are MNHEY and SMNVEV (reference sequence).

V and J are TRBV7-2 and TRBJ2-2, with D perhaps assigned TRBD1 or TRBD2 (7 bases each). Germline CDR1 is SGHTA and CDR2 is FQGNSA. This CDR3 spans 16 amino acids. Trimming stripped 5 bases from V and 2 bases from J, with 15 bases between. DNA of the CDR3: TGTGCCAGCAGCCAGGGGGGGACAGTAAACACCGGGGAGCTGTTTTTT. Amino acid sequence: CASSQGGTVNTGELFF.

This sequence joins TRBV7-9 and TRBJ1-4; the match to TRBD1 covers 7 bases. The CDR3 is 15 residues long. The germline V gene has CDR1 SEHNR and CDR2 FQNEAQ (reference sequence). J was trimmed by 6 bases and V by 5 bases; bases with no gene match: 9. The CDR3 protein is CASSQRGQGDEKLFF. The CDR3 DNA is TGTGCCAGCAGCCAGAGGGGGCAGGGTGATGAAAAACTGTTTTTT. The whole variable domain, filled in from reference TRBV7-9 and TRBJ1-4, reads DTGVSQNPRHKITKRGQNVTFRCDPISEHNRLYWYRQTLGQGPEFLTYFQNEAQLEKSRLLSDRFSAERPKGSFSTLEIQRTEQGDSAMYLCASSQRGQGDEKLFFGSGTQLSVL.

The chain is built from TRBV5-5 and TRBJ1-1; maybe TRBD1 (5 bases). The germline V gene has CDR1 SGHKS and CDR2 YYEKEE (reference sequence). The CDR3 is 12 residues long. Trimming stripped 0 bases from V and 6 bases from J, with 6 bases between. CDR3 amino acids: CASSLVTAEAFF. The CDR3 DNA follows: TGTGCCAGCAGCTTGGTGACAGCTGAAGCTTTCTTT.

The chain is built from TRBV6-5 and TRBJ2-2; 12 bases align to TRBD2. The CDR3 length is 16 residues. V was pared by 0 bases and J by 5 bases, with 1 base of the junction left unmatched. The germline CDR1 and CDR2 sequences are MNHEY and SVGAGI. The CDR3 DNA sequence: TGTGCCAGCAGTTACTCTCTAGCGGGAGGGACCGGGGAGCTGTTTTTT. Protein sequence: CASSYSLAGGTGELFF.